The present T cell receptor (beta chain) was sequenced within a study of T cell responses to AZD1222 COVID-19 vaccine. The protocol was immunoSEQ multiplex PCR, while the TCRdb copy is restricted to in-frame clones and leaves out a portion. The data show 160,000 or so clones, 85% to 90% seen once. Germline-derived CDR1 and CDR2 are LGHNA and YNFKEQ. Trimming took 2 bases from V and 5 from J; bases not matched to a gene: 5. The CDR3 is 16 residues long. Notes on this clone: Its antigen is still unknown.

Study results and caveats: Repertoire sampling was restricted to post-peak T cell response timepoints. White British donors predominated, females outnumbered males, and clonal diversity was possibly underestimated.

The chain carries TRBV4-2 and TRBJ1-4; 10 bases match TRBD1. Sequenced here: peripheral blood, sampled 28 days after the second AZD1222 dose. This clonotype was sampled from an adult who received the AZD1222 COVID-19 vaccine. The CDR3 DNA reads TGTGCCAGCAGCCAACCCGGACAGGGGGGGAATGAAAAACTGTTTTTT. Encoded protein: CASSQPGQGGNEKLFF.